Listed below are T cell receptor beta chains from one sample, sequenced in a study of blood T cell repertoires in COVID-19. The method was immunoSEQ multiplex PCR; TCRdb's version includes in-frame clones alone and lacks a portion of them. Of about 300,000 clones in the sample, 70% to 90% were seen once. Specimen: peripheral blood. The receptors were gathered from a man aged 70 or older with acute or convalescent COVID-19. CDR3s include the opening cysteine and the closing phenylalanine or tryptophan. D genes are given only for firm matches. The listing skips clone size in some rows; elsewhere it reads once, few, many or a size class.

D	V	size	J	length	CDR3	DNA
TRBD1	TRBV11-2	NA	TRBJ2-7	16	CASSSLTGTGFYEQYF	TGTGCCAGCAGCTCTTTGACCGGGACAGGGTTTTACGAGCAGTACTTC
TRBD2	TRBV28	NA	TRBJ2-7	13	CASSGLGTYEQYF	TGTGCCAGCAGTGGACTAGGCACCTACGAGCAGTACTTC
NA	TRBV13	NA	TRBJ2-3	17	CASSRTAMSRQADTQYF	TGTGCCAGCAGCCGCACGGCGATGTCTCGTCAGGCAGATACGCAGTATTTT
TRBD1	TRBV23-1	NA	TRBJ1-2	16	CASSQNRDRRVYGYTF	TGCGCCAGCAGTCAAAACCGGGACAGGAGGGTCTATGGCTACACCTTC
NA	TRBV2	NA	TRBJ1-5	15	CASKGGDLSNQPQHF	TGTGCCAGCAAAGGGGGGGATCTTAGCAATCAGCCCCAGCATTTT
TRBD2	TRBV7-2	NA	TRBJ2-1	15	CASSLIRLANNEQFF	TGTGCCAGCAGCCTAATAAGACTAGCCAACAATGAGCAGTTCTTC
NA	TRBV7-9	NA	TRBJ2-5	14	CASSLAGGQETQYF	TGTGCCAGCAGCTTAGCGGGGGGCCAAGAGACCCAGTACTTC
TRBD1	TRBV7-2	NA	TRBJ2-2	15	CASSLQGANTGELFF	TGTGCCAGCAGCTTACAGGGGGCCAACACCGGGGAGCTGTTTTTT
NA	TRBV28	NA	TRBJ2-3	15	CASSSPLAVTDTQYF	TGTGCCAGCAGTTCCCCTTTAGCGGTCACAGATACGCAGTATTTT
NA	TRBV28	NA	TRBJ1-3	14	CASSSGGAGNTIYF	TGTGCCAGCAGTTCTGGGGGCGCTGGAAACACCATATATTTT
NA	TRBV4-2	NA	TRBJ2-5	16	CASSQGQATGQETQYF	TGTGCCAGCAGCCAAGGACAGGCAACTGGCCAAGAGACCCAGTACTTC
NA	TRBV5-1	NA	TRBJ1-3	16	CASSSGDLTSGNTIYF	TGCGCCAGCAGCTCAGGGGACCTTACCTCTGGAAACACCATATATTTT
NA	TRBV5-1	NA	TRBJ2-7	13	CASSYRSSYEQYF	TGCGCCAGCAGCTACAGAAGCTCCTACGAGCAGTACTTC
NA	TRBV2	NA	TRBJ1-4	17	CASSRQQGRSLSEKLFF	TGTGCCAGCAGCAGACAGCAGGGTCGGTCCCTTAGTGAAAAACTGTTTTTT
TRBD2	TRBV18	NA	TRBJ2-2	16	CASSPTSGRNTGELFF	TGTGCCAGCTCACCGACTAGCGGGAGGAACACCGGGGAGCTGTTTTTT
NA	TRBV9	few	TRBJ2-5	14	CASSVDEGSETQYF	TGTGCCAGCAGCGTAGACGAGGGCTCAGAGACCCAGTACTTC
TRBD2	TRBV11-3	NA	TRBJ2-5	14	CASSRGLAGETQYF	TGTGCCAGCAGCAGGGGACTAGCGGGAGAGACCCAGTACTTC
NA	TRBV11-2	NA	TRBJ2-3	11	CASSFRDTQYF	TGTGCCAGCAGCTTCAGGGATACGCAGTATTTT
TRBD1	TRBV5-8	NA	TRBJ2-2	16	CASSLGQGPNTGELFF	TGTGCCAGCAGCTTAGGACAGGGACCGAACACCGGGGAGCTGTTTTTT
NA	TRBV11-3	once	TRBJ2-2	14	CASSRQSNTGELFF	TGTGCCAGCAGCCGACAGTCGAACACCGGGGAGCTGTTTTTT
TRBD1	TRBV4-3	few	TRBJ2-2	17	CASSQELVTGGTGELFF	TGCGCCAGCAGCCAAGAACTCGTAACAGGGGGCACCGGGGAGCTGTTTTTT
TRBD1	TRBV5-4	NA	TRBJ1-2	15	CASSPYGTGGYGYTF	TGTGCCAGCAGCCCGTATGGGACAGGGGGCTATGGCTACACCTTC
NA	TRBV29-1	NA	TRBJ1-1	14	CSVSRGRVGTEAFF	TGCAGCGTTTCCCGGGGGAGGGTCGGCACTGAAGCTTTCTTT